This passage covers 4 T cell receptor beta chains from one sample sequenced in a study of regulatory T cells in long-lasting Graves disease. The time point was: newly diagnosed GD, antithyroid drugs for less than 3 months. Following extraction of RNA from PBMCs, that RNA was used to make the TCR library. Building of the TCR beta libraries involved iRepertoire HTBI primers and Arm-PCR of CDR3 regions. TCRdb redid the calling of the multiplex PCR reads with MiXCR, one entry per CDR3 protein. The sample lists a few hundred thousand distinct CDR3 sequences, 16% occurring once. The sample was also reused in another study, on T cells in Graves' hyperthyroidism and ophthalmopathy.

The source material was peripheral blood mononuclear cells (PBMCs), sampled at new diagnosis, from a patient treated with antithyroid drugs. These receptors came from a man in his forties with Graves disease.

This clonotype was counted many times. This chain joins TRBV6-5 and TRBJ2-3; D gene ambiguous. Germline V CDR1 and CDR2: MNHEY, SVGAGI. This CDR3 is 17 amino acids long. The V end lost 2 bases, the J end lost 0 bases, and 15 bases lay between the germline ends. CDR3 amino acids: CASSYGWAPTSTDTQYF. CDR3 sequence (DNA): TGTGCCAGCAGTTACGGGTGGGCTCCTACTAGCACAGATACGCAGTATTTT.

This clonotype showed up many times. The junction differs from germline at one of its ends, possibly a read error. The chain couples TRBV12-3 or TRBV12-4 to TRBJ2-1; D unclear. This CDR3 has 13 amino acids. The CDR3 DNA follows: TGTGCCAGCAGTTTAGGCCTAACAGATATTAGGATCTTC. The encoded protein is CASSLGLTDIRIF.

On this clonotype itself: It differs at one base from a far larger clone, so likely a read error. The chain recombines TRBV27 with TRBJ2-7; TRBD2 matches at 8 bases. Per germline, CDR1 MNHEY and CDR2 SMNVEV (reference sequence). With V trimmed by 4 bases and J by 7 bases, 15 bases remained unmatched. This CDR3 contains 16 residues. The CDR3 DNA is TGTGCCAGCAGTTCCTTCCGGGGGGGCTCCTACAATGAGCAGTACTTC. It codes for CASSSFRGGSYNEQYF.

In this sample, this clonotype turned up a few times. The V gene is TRBV28, the J gene TRBJ1-1, with TRBD1 as a possible D gene (5 bases). V shed 7 bases and J shed 5 bases, with 14 bases lying between them. Germline V gene lookup returns CDR1 MDHEN and CDR2 SYDVKM. The CDR3 contains 13 residues. CDR3 in amino acids: CASKVGARTEAFF. The CDR3 coding sequence is TGTGCCAGCAAGGTAGGGGCCAGGACTGAAGCTTTCTTT.